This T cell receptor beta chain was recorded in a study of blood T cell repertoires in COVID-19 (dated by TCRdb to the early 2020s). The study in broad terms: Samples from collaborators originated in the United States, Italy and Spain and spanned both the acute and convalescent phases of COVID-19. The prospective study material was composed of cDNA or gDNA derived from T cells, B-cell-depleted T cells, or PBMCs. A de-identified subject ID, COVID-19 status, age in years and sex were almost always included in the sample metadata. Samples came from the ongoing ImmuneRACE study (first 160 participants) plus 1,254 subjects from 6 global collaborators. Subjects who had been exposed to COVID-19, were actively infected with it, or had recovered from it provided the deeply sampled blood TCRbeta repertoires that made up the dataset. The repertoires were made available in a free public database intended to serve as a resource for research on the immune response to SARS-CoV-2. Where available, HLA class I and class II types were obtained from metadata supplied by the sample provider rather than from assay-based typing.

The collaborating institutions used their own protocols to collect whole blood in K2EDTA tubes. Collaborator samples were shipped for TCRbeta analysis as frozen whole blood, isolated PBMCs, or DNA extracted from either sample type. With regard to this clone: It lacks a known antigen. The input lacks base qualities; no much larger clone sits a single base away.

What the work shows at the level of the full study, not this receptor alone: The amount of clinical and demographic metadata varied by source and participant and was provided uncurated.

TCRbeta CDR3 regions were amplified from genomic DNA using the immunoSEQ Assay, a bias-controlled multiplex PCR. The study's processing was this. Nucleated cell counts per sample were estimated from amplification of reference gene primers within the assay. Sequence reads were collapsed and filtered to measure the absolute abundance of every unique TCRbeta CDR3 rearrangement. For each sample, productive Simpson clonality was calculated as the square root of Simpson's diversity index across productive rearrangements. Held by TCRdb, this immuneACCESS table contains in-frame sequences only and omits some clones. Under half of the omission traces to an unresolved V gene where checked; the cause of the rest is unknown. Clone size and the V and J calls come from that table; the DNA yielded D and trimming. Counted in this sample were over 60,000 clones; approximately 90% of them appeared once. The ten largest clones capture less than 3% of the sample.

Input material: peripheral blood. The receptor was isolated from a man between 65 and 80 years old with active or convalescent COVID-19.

The CDR3 in this case is CASTSGGAKTQYF. The DNA reads TGTGCCTCGACTAGCGGGGGGGCGAAGACCCAGTACTTC. This receptor chain uses TRBV30 and TRBJ2-5; a stretch of 14 junction bases matches TRBD2. From V the trimming removes 7 bases and from J it removes 6 bases, while the gene matches leave 4 bases of the junction unaccounted for. The cysteine opens and the phenylalanine closes a CDR3 of 13 amino acids. The sequence is cut down to CDR3 DNA, 39 bases in frame from base 1. The CDR1 and CDR2 encoded by the germline V gene (reference sequence) are GTSNPN and SVGIG.